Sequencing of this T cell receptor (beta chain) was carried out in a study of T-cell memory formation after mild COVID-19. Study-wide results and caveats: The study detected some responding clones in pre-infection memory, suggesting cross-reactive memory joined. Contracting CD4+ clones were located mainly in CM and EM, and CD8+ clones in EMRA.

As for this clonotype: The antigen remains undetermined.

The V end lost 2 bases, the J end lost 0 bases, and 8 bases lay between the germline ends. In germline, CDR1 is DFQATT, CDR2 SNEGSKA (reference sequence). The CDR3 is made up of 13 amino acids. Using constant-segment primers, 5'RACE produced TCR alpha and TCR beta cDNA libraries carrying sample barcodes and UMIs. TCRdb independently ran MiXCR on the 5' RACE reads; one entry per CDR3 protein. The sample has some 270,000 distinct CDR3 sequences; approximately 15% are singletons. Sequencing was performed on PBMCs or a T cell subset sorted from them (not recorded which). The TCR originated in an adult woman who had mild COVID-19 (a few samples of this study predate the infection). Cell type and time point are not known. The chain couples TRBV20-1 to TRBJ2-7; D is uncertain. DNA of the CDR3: TGCAGTGCTAGATCATGGGGCTCCTACGAGCAGTACTTC. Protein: CSARSWGSYEQYF.